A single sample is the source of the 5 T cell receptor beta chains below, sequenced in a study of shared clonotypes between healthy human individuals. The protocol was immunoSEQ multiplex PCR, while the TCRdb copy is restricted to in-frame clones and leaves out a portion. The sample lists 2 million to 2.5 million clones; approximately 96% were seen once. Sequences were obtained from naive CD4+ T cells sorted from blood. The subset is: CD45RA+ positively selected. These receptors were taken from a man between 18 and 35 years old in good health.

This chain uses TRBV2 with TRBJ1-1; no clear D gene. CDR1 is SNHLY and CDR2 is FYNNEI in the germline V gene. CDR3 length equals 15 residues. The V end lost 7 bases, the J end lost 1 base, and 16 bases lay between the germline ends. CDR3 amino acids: CASNPLNTGNTEAFF. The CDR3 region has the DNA TGTGCCAGCAACCCCCTGAACACGGGGAACACTGAAGCTTTCTTT. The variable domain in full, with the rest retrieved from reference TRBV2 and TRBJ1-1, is EPEVTQTPSHQVTQMGQEVILRCVPISNHLYFYWYRQILGQKVEFLVSFYNNEISEKSEIFDDQFSVERPDGSNFTLKIRSTKLEDSAMYFCASNPLNTGNTEAFFGQGTRLTVV.

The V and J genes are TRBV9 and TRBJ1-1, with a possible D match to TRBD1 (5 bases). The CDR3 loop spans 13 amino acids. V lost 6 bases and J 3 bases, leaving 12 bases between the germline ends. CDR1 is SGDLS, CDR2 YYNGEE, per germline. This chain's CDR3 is CASNYRGDTEAFF. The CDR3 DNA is TGTGCCAGCAACTACCGGGGCGACACTGAAGCTTTCTTT. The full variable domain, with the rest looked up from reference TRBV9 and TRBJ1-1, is DSGVTQTPKHLITATGQRVTLRCSPRSGDLSVYWYQQSLDQGLQFLIQYYNGEERAKGNILERFSAQQFPDLHSELNLSSLELGDSALYFCASNYRGDTEAFFGQGTRLTVV.

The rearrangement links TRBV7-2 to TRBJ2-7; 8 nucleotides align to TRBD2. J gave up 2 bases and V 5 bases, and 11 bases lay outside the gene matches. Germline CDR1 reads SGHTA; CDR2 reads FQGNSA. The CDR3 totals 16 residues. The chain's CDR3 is CASSVGSGGGAYEQYF. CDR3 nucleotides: TGTGCCAGCAGCGTGGGAAGCGGGGGCGGGGCCTACGAGCAGTACTTC. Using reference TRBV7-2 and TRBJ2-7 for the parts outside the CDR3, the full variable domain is GAGVSQSPSNKVTEKGKDVELRCDPISGHTALYWYRQSLGQGLEFLIYFQGNSAPDKSGLPSDRFSAERTGGSVSTLTIQRTQQEDSAVYLCASSVGSGGGAYEQYFGPGTRLTVT.

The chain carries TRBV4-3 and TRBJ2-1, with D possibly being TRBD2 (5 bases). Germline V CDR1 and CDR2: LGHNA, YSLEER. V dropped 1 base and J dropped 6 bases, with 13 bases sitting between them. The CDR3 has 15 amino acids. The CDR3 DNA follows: TGCGCCAGCAGCCAAGGGCTGGGAGCAGGCAATGAGCAGTTCTTC. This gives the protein CASSQGLGAGNEQFF.

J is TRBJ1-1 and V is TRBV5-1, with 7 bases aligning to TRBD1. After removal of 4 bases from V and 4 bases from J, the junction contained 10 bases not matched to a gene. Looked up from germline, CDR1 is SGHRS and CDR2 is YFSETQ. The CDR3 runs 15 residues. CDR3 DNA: TGCGCCAGCAGCCCAGCAAATACAGGGGTCACTGAAGCTTTCTTT. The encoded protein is CASSPANTGVTEAFF.